The clone carrying this TCR beta chain was seen just once. The data were taken from a study of blood T cell repertoires in COVID-19. About the study: Material from acute and convalescent COVID-19 was sourced from the United States, Italy and Spain.

This CDR3 comprises 15 residues. Unmatched junction bases numbered 5, after V lost 0 bases and J lost 9 bases. Germline values: CDR1 LGHDT, CDR2 YNNKEL (reference sequence). In the original workflow: Estimated nucleated cell counts came from reference gene primer amplification. TCRdb's table, derived via immunoSEQ multiplex PCR, lists solely in-frame clones and lacks some. That table is the source of V, J and clone size, and D and trimming were worked out from the DNA. The table lists about 130,000 clones, under 95% of them singletons, with around 3.7% in the top ten. This clonotype originated in a man aged 50 to 60 with active COVID-19. The sequencing input was peripheral blood. This sequence joins TRBV3-1 (or the pseudogene TRBV3-2) and TRBJ2-1; 10 bases align to TRBD1. The CDR3 coding sequence is TGTGCCAGCAGCCAAGACCGGACAGGGGGGTTTGAGCAGTTCTTC. The encoded protein is CASSQDRTGGFEQFF.